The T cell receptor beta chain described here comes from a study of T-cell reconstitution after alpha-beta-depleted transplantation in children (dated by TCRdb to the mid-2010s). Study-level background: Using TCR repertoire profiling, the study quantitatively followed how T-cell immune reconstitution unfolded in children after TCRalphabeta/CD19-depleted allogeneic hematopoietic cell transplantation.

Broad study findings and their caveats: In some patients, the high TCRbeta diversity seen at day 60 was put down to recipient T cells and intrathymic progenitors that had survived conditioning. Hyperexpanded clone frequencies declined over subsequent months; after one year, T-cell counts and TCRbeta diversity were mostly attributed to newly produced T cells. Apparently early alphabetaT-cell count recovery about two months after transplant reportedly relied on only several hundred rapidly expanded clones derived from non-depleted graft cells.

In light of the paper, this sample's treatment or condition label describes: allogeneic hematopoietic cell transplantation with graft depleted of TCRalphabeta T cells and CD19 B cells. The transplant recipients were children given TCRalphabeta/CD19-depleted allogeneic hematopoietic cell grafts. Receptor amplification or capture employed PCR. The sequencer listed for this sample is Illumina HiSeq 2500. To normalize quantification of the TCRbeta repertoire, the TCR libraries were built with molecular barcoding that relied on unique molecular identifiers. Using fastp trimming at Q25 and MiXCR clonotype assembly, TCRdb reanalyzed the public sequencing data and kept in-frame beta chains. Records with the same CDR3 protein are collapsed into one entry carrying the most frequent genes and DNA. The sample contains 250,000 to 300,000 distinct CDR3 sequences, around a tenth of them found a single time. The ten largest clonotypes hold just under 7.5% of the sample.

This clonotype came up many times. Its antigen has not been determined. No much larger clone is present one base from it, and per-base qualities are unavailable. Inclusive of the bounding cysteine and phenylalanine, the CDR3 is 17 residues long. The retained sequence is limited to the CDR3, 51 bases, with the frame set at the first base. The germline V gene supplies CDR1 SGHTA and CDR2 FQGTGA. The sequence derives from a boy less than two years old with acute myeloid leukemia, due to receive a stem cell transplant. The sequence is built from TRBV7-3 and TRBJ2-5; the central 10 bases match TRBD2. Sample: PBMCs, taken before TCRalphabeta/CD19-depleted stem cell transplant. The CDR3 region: CAVPLMGLAGGEETQYF. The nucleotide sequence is TGTGCAGTCCCCTTAATGGGTTTAGCGGGAGGCGAGGAGACCCAGTACTTC.